This is a list of T cell receptor beta chains from one sample in a study of T cells in Graves' hyperthyroidism and ophthalmopathy. TCRdb reprocessed the multiplex PCR reads with MiXCR, giving one entry per CDR3 protein. Here the sample spans about 610,000 distinct CDR3 sequences, 40% to 55% being singletons. Sample: peripheral blood or thyroid tissue (not recorded which). The receptor set was obtained from a woman aged 18-29 years with Graves' hyperthyroidism. The CDR3 runs from the conserved cysteine through the conserved F or W. The D gene is left open where the match is weak. Clone size is stated in some rows and not others, as once, few, many or a class when expanded.

-	TRBJ2-5	TRBV12-3/TRBV12-4	-	CASRTGTTQPQYF	TGTGCCAGCAGAACCGGGACGACTCAGCCCCAGTACTTC
-	TRBJ1-4	TRBV29-1	-	CSATHRVDAGDGEKLFF	TGCAGCGCGACCCACAGGGTAGACGCCGGGGATGGTGAAAAACTGTTTTTT
few	TRBJ2-3	TRBV20-1	-	CSATPLGAQDDTQYF	TGCAGTGCCACGCCTTTGGGGGCGCAGGATGATACGCAGTATTTT
-	TRBJ2-5	TRBV18	TRBD1	CASSPGTGYGETQYF	TGTGCCAGCTCACCGGGGACAGGGTATGGGGAGACCCAGTACTTC
-	TRBJ1-1	TRBV11-2	-	CASSTRGNTEAFF	TGTGCCAGCAGCACACGGGGGAACACTGAAGCTTTCTTT
-	TRBJ1-2	TRBV20-1	TRBD1	CSARETGGDYGYTF	TGCAGTGCTAGAGAGACAGGGGGCGACTATGGCTACACCTTC
many	TRBJ1-5	TRBV10-3	-	CAISEPGGNQPQHF	TGTGCCATCAGTGAGCCGGGGGGAAATCAGCCCCAGCATTTT
many	TRBJ1-1	TRBV13	-	CASSLFASTEAFF	TGTGCCAGCAGCTTATTTGCCAGCACTGAAGCTTTCTTT
-	TRBJ2-7	TRBV29-1	TRBD2	CSSYTGGTSYEQYF	TGCAGCAGTTATACGGGAGGAACCTCCTACGAGCAGTACTTC
-	TRBJ2-7	TRBV2	TRBD2	CARVHGLAGGPYSYEQYF	TGTGCTAGAGTCCACGGACTAGCGGGAGGGCCTTACTCCTACGAGCAGTACTTC
-	TRBJ2-7	TRBV7-3	TRBD1	CASRPTGGYEQYF	TGTGCCAGCAGGCCAACAGGGGGCTACGAGCAGTACTTC
many	TRBJ1-4	TRBV7-2	-	CASSPQRPGDNEKLFF	TGTGCCAGCAGCCCCCAACGGCCCGGGGACAATGAAAAACTGTTTTTT
many	TRBJ1-2	TRBV6-6	-	CASTTQGGHGYTF	TGTGCCAGCACCACCCAGGGTGGACATGGCTACACCTTC
many	TRBJ2-7	TRBV20-1	TRBD1	CSALSRGYEQYF	TGCAGTGCTTTATCCAGGGGGTACGAGCAGTACTTC
many	TRBJ1-2	TRBV7-9	-	CASSEQARVDGYTF	TGTGCCAGCAGTGAACAGGCCCGCGTGGATGGCTACACCTTC
many	TRBJ1-5	TRBV19	TRBD1	CASSIGTGGRQPQHF	TGTGCCAGTAGTATAGGAACAGGGGGCCGGCAGCCCCAGCATTTT
many	TRBJ1-2	TRBV24-1	-	CATSDIGTNYGYTF	TGTGCCACCAGTGATATAGGGACTAACTATGGCTACACCTTC
many	TRBJ1-2	TRBV2	TRBD1	CASSRQGENYGYTF	TGTGCCAGCAGTCGACAGGGGGAGAACTATGGCTACACCTTC
few	TRBJ1-4	TRBV19	TRBD1	CASRTGGEKLFF	TGTGCCAGTCGGACAGGGGGGGAAAAACTGTTCTTT
many	TRBJ2-7	TRBV20-1	-	CSAPISHDYEQYF	TGCAGTGCTCCAATTAGCCACGACTACGAGCAGTACTTC
many	TRBJ2-7	TRBV18	-	CASSPNAYEQYF	TGTGCCAGCTCACCAAACGCCTACGAGCAGTACTTC
-	TRBJ2-2	TRBV2	-	CASSLGGPVWELFF	TGTGCCAGCAGCCTCGGGGGTCCGGTTTGGGAGCTGTTTTTT
-	TRBJ2-7	TRBV2	TRBD2	CASSSSGTSGNIYEQYF	TGTGCCAGCAGCTCCTCTGGGACTAGCGGGAATATCTACGAGCAGTACTTC
many	TRBJ2-2	TRBV19	TRBD2	CASRTGLAGTGELFF	TGTGCCAGTAGGACCGGACTAGCTGGCACCGGGGAGCTGTTTTTT
many	TRBJ1-5	TRBV30	-	CACGHRASNQPQHF	TGTGCCTGCGGCCACAGGGCAAGCAATCAGCCCCAGCATTTT
-	TRBJ2-5	TRBV20-1	TRBD1	CSAEDRVGETQYF	TGCAGTGCAGAGGACAGGGTAGGAGAGACCCAGTACTTC
few	TRBJ1-2	TRBV2	-	CASSGDRGGGYTF	TGTGCCAGCAGTGGAGACCGGGGCGGAGGCTACACCTTC
-	TRBJ2-7	TRBV7-6	-	CASSRERAHEQYF	TGTGCCAGCAGCAGGGAAAGGGCCCACGAGCAGTACTTC
-	TRBJ1-1	TRBV24-1	-	CATSDSGTKNTEAFF	TGTGCCACCAGTGATTCCGGGACGAAAAACACTGAAGCTTTCTTT
many	TRBJ2-7	TRBV15	TRBD1	CATSRQTGEYEQYF	TGTGCCACCAGCCGACAGACAGGGGAGTACGAGCAGTACTTC
many	TRBJ2-2	TRBV4-2	-	CASSQRPGSTGELFF	TGTGCCAGCAGCCAGAGACCCGGGTCCACCGGGGAGCTGTTTTTT
-	TRBJ1-2	TRBV7-3	-	CAGSLTGASGYTF	TGTGCCGGCAGCTTAACTGGGGCCTCTGGCTACACCTTC
many	TRBJ2-5	TRBV24-1	TRBD2	CATRGLAGGQETQYF	TGTGCCACCAGAGGACTAGCGGGAGGGCAAGAGACCCAGTACTTC
-	TRBJ2-7	TRBV7-2	-	CASRRQPSFYEQYF	TGTGCCAGCAGGAGACAGCCGTCCTTCTACGAGCAGTACTTC
many	TRBJ2-7	TRBV20-1	TRBD2	CSAPDRIAGGFYEQYF	TGCAGTGCTCCGGATCGAATAGCGGGAGGGTTCTACGAGCAGTACTTC
few	TRBJ2-2	TRBV7-2	-	CASSFPGLREQFF	TGTGCCAGCAGCTTTCCGGGACTCAGGGAGCAGTTTTTT
-	TRBJ1-2	TRBV29-1	TRBD1	CSSPNRGVESYTF	TGCAGCTCACCGAACAGGGGCGTGGAGAGCTACACCTTC
few	TRBJ2-2	TRBV27	TRBD2	CASSSRLARNTGELFF	TGTGCCAGCAGTTCAAGACTAGCGAGAAACACCGGGGAGCTGTTTTTT
many	TRBJ2-7	TRBV7-9	-	CASSSRLGGEAYEQYF	TGTGCCAGCAGCTCCCGCCTTGGGGGAGAGGCCTACGAGCAGTACTTC
few	TRBJ1-3	TRBV18	-	CASSPDRYSGNTIYF	TGTGCCAGCTCACCTGACAGGTACTCTGGAAACACCATATATTTT
-	TRBJ2-5	TRBV20-1	TRBD1	CSATGTGETQYF	TGCAGTGCTACCGGGACAGGGGAGACCCAGTACTTC
many	TRBJ2-6	TRBV7-9	-	CASSLWASGANVLTF	TGTGCCAGCAGCTTATGGGCCTCTGGGGCCAACGTCCTGACTTTC